The 4 T cell receptor beta chains listed next were all sequenced from one sample in a study of beta chain features in type 1 diabetes. Sequencing targeted expressed TCRB transcripts, as all isolated RNA had been reverse transcribed. Sequencing used immunoSEQ multiplex PCR; TCRdb keeps in-frame clones, though not all of them. The table has roughly 41,000 clones, around 45% seen once. The sequencing input was central memory CD4+ T cells from blood. These receptors were obtained from a woman under 30 in good health.

This clone has just a few counts. The rearrangement joins TRBV12-5 to TRBJ1-5; D remains ambiguous. The CDR3 loop spans 14 amino acids. The V and J ends lost 1 base and 1 base respectively, with 5 bases between them. Germline V CDR1 and CDR2: LGHNT, FRNRAP. Here the CDR3 DNA reads TGTGCTAGTGGTTTGGGACACAGCAATCAGCCCCAGCATTTT. This encodes CASGLGHSNQPQHF.

In its sample, this clone was seen a few times. This chain uses TRBV11-2 with TRBJ2-2, with 7 bases fitting TRBD2. The germline V gene encodes CDR1 SGHAT and CDR2 FQNNGV. The CDR3 totals 15 residues. V dropped 5 bases and J dropped 4; count of bases not matched to a gene: 7. DNA of the CDR3: TGTGCCAGCAGCCCTGGTTGGGGGGGCACCGGGGAGCTGTTTTTT. It specifies CASSPGWGGTGELFF. The entire variable domain, with the rest obtained from reference TRBV11-2 and TRBJ2-2, is as follows: EAGVAQSPRYKIIEKRQSVAFWCNPISGHATLYWYQQILGQGPKLLIQFQNNGVVDDSQLPKDRFSAERLKGVDSTLKIQPAKLEDSAVYLCASSPGWGGTGELFFGEGSRLTVL.

The chain recombines TRBV11-2 with TRBJ1-6, with a tentative D call TRBD1 (6 bases). The CDR3 spans 14 residues. CDR1 SGHAT and CDR2 FQNNGV come from the germline V gene. Trimming took 5 bases from V and 6 from J, leaving 11 bases between them. The CDR3 DNA reads TGTGCCAGCAGCCCGGGCAGGGGTAATTCACCCCTCCACTTT. This gives the protein CASSPGRGNSPLHF. Complete variable domain (other parts from reference TRBV11-2 and TRBJ1-6): EAGVAQSPRYKIIEKRQSVAFWCNPISGHATLYWYQQILGQGPKLLIQFQNNGVVDDSQLPKDRFSAERLKGVDSTLKIQPAKLEDSAVYLCASSPGRGNSPLHFGNGTRLTVT.

This clone was counted a single time. This rearrangement joins TRBV5-6 to TRBJ1-2, with D maybe TRBD1 (6 bases). CDR1 and CDR2 (germline): SGHDT, YYEEEE. The CDR3 has 13 residues. V was clipped by 1 base and J by 6 bases, with 10 bases between them. This CDR3 is CASSLTGMDGYTF. In DNA, the CDR3 is TGTGCCAGCAGCTTGACAGGGATGGATGGCTACACCTTC.